This paragraph covers one TCR beta chain sequence. Its antigen is as yet unknown. The entry originates in a study of shared clonotypes between healthy human individuals. Study conclusions and caveats: Blood was the sole source, and tissue repertoires probably differ. Between a few donors, naive CD4 clonotypes were shared at a level of about 5%.

Donors comprised only Caucasian adults living in Nashville, Tennessee. It was 150 to 250 ng DNA, 28,000 or so T cell genomes, that sorted-subset replicate PCRs used. Method: immunoSEQ multiplex PCR; TCRdb's copy keeps in-frame clones and lacks some. The data show 2.3 million or so clones, approximately 95% seen once. The TCR was taken from a man aged 18 to 30 in good health. Some clones in this sample may be carry-over from other donors' samples. The material sequenced was naive CD4+ T cells from PBMCs. Subset: CD45RA+ positively selected.

The chain's CDR3 is CASSLGYSGGYTF. The CDR3 DNA is TGTGCCAGCAGTTTAGGGTACTCAGGCGGCTACACCTTC. The chain links TRBV28 to TRBJ1-2; D unresolved. This CDR3 is 13 amino acids long. Trimming took off 2 bases at V and 8 bases at J, with 12 bases between the two ends. Germline CDR1 is MDHEN and CDR2 is SYDVKM.